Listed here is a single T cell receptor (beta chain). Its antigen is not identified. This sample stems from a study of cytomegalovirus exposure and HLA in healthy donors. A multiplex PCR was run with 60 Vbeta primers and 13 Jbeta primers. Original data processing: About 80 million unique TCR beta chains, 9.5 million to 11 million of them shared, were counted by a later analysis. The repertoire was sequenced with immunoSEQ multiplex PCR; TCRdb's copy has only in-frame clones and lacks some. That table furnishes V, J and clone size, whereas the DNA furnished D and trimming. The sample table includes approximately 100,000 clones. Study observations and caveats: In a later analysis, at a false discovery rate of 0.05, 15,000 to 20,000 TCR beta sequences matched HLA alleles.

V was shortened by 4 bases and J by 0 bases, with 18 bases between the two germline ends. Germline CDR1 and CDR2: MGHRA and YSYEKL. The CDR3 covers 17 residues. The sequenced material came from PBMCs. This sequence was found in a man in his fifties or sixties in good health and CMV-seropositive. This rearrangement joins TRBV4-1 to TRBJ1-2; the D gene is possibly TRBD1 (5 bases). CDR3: CASSPISGAVTNYGYTF. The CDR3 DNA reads TGCGCCAGCAGCCCGATCAGCGGGGCAGTCACTAACTATGGCTACACCTTC.